Following are 5 T cell receptor beta chains from one sample sequenced in a study of CD8+CD57+ T cells in acquired aplastic anemia. Genomic DNA, the template, was used for profiling of the TCR beta VDJ and CDR3. MiXCR was run by TCRdb on the reads, yielding one entry per CDR3 protein. This table has 220,000 or so distinct CDR3 sequences, 55% to 65% appearing once. All sequencing subjects had displayed CD8+CD57+ cell expansion on flow cytometry. Sequencing was done on a sample of sorted CD4+, CD8+, or CD8+CD57+ T cells (not recorded which) from PBMCs. These receptors were obtained from a human donor with aplastic anemia.

The V call is TRBV4-3, the J call TRBJ2-3; TRBD1 is a possible D gene (6 bases). CDR1 is LGHNA and CDR2 is YSLEER in the germline V gene. The CDR3 length is 17 residues. Trimming took 4 bases from V and 6 from J, leaving 23 bases between them. Written as DNA, the CDR3 is TGCGCCAGCAGCCCCACCGGGACAAATCGTTCTATCGATACGCAGTATTTT. It codes for CASSPTGTNRSIDTQYF.

Worth noting for this clonotype: One junction end disagrees with the germline gene, perhaps due to a read error. The chain couples TRBV10-3 to TRBJ2-7, with 10 bases lining up with TRBD2. This CDR3 has 14 residues. Germline values: CDR1 ENHRY, CDR2 SYGVKD. The CDR3 region has the DNA TGTGCCATCAGTACTAGCGGGGCTTCCTACGTGCAGTACTTC. It translates to CAISTSGASYVQYF.

The V gene is TRBV9, the J gene TRBJ2-3; 8 nucleotides match TRBD1. Germline CDR1 and CDR2: SGDLS and YYNGEE. V gave up 10 bases and J gave up 4 bases; unmatched junction bases: 14. The CDR3 runs 15 residues. CDR3 amino acids: CASGAGQGGADTQYF. CDR3 nucleotides: TGTGCCTCCGGGGCCGGACAGGGAGGAGCAGATACGCAGTATTTT.

This clonotype was recorded a few times. The chain is built from TRBV6-1 and TRBJ2-7; 7 bases match TRBD2. Germline-derived CDR1 and CDR2 are MNHNS and SASEGT. V was clipped by 2 bases and J by 3 bases; unmatched bases: 7. This CDR3 contains 15 residues. CDR3 nucleotides: TGTGCCAGCAGTGAACAGGCGGGAGCGGGCTACGAGCAGTACTTC. It encodes CASSEQAGAGYEQYF.

The V gene is TRBV19, the J gene TRBJ1-1; TRBD1 aligns across 9 bases. The CDR3 loop spans 14 amino acids. The V gene end was trimmed by 5 bases and the J gene end by 6 bases; junction bases not matched to a gene: 7. Germline V gene data show CDR1 as LNHDA and CDR2 as SQIVND (reference sequence). Here the CDR3 reads CASSETGGTPEAFF. The CDR3 DNA reads TGTGCCAGTAGTGAGACAGGGGGAACCCCTGAAGCTTTCTTT.